The source of this TCR beta chain is a study of circulating CD8 cells and anti-PD-1 response in melanoma. Study-level results: Patients included both untreated and previously treated individuals. At M1, fewer than 8% of TRB clonotypes appeared in multiple subsets.

Using roughly 16 ng of total RNA, TCR libraries were made with the QIAseq Immune Repertoire TCR panel. TCRdb independently ran MiXCR on the reads; one entry per CDR3 protein. The sample lists about 560 distinct CDR3 sequences; about 5.3% were seen once. Sorting of live CD3+CD8+TCRalphabeta+ cells by PD-1 and/or TIGIT gave four subsets. CDR3 size: 14 residues. CDR1 is MNHEY, CDR2 SMNVEV, per germline (reference sequence). V gave up 5 bases and J gave up 6 bases, with 16 bases separating them. About this clonotype: Its matching antigen is unknown.

The TCR was taken from a human donor with melanoma. The gene calls are TRBV27 and TRBJ2-5; D unclear. Sequencing used CD8+ T cells from PBMCs, obtained at baseline or after one month of anti-PD-1 therapy (not recorded which). The CDR3 bases are TGTGCCAGCAGTAGTTCCCACACAATAAAGACCCAGTACTTC. As protein: CASSSSHTIKTQYF.